The 12 T cell receptor beta chains below all came from one sample that was sequenced in a study of Graves' ophthalmopathy and Graves' hyperthyroidism. RNA transcripts were the source from which TCR beta CDR3 regions were amplified. First-round RT-PCR relied on HTBI primers, and a second-round multiplex PCR came next. One entry per CDR3 protein results from TCRdb running MiXCR on the multiplex PCR reads. The top ten hold 20% to 30% of the sample, which has 40,000 or so distinct CDR3 sequences, around half seen once. Sequencing was performed on peripheral blood. All receptors derive from an adult woman with stable Graves' hyperthyroidism.

This clonotype was counted at least ten times. This chain uses TRBV20-1 with TRBJ1-2; D may be TRBD1 (6 bases). The CDR3 runs 13 residues. Looked up from germline, CDR1 is DFQATT and CDR2 is SNEGSKA (reference sequence). V was trimmed by 1 base and J by 6 bases, leaving 12 bases between them. CDR3 sequence (DNA): TGCAGTGCTAGAGGATCCCAGGGGCATGGCTACACCTTC. This translates into CSARGSQGHGYTF.

Comments on this clonotype: A junction end diverges from the germline sequence, so it may reflect a read error. The chain is built from TRBV5-1 and TRBJ1-4; D perhaps matches TRBD1 (6 bases). The CDR3 is made up of 16 amino acids. CDR1 is SGHRS and CDR2 is YFSETQ in the germline V gene. CDR3 DNA: TGCGCCAGCAGCGCCACGGGGGGCGCGGCTAATGAAAAACTGTTCTTT. Translated, it gives CASSATGGAANEKLFF. The entire variable domain, with the rest obtained from reference TRBV5-1 and TRBJ1-4, is as follows: KAGVTQTPRYLIKTRGQQVTLSCSPISGHRSVSWYQQTPGQGLQFLFEYFSETQRNKGNFPGRFSGRQFSNSRSEMNVSTLELGDSALYLCASSATGGAANEKLFFGSGTQLSVL.

V usage is TRBV20-1 and J usage is TRBJ2-7; 10 bases are shared with TRBD1. Germline V gene lookup returns CDR1 DFQATT and CDR2 SNEGSKA (reference sequence). V trimming: 3 bases; J trimming: 5 bases; junction bases outside the gene matches: 10. This CDR3 contains 15 residues. The CDR3 spells CSASGVGTGDNEQYF. The CDR3 nucleotides read TGCAGTGCTAGTGGCGTTGGGACAGGGGACAACGAGCAGTACTTC.

This clonotype has a handful of counts. The CDR3 DNA reads TGTGCCAGCAGTTCTGACACTGAAGCTTTCTTT. It encodes CASSSDTEAFF. V gene TRBV7-3 combines with J gene TRBJ1-1; no reliable D call. The V gene's germline CDR1 is SGHTA and CDR2 FQGTGA. V was cut by 6 bases and J by 3 bases, with 5 bases left in between. The CDR3 is 11 residues long.

By sample fraction, this clonotype is medium-sized. The J gene is TRBJ2-7, the V gene TRBV9, with D possibly matching TRBD1 (5 bases). CDR1 is SGDLS and CDR2 is YYNGEE in the germline V gene. This CDR3 is built from 13 residues. V was trimmed by 0 bases and J by 1 base, leaving 5 bases between them. The CDR3 DNA sequence: TGTGCCAGCAGCGTAGAGGGGTCCTACGAGCAGTACTTC. Amino acids: CASSVEGSYEQYF. Filled out from reference TRBV9 and TRBJ2-7, the complete variable domain reads DSGVTQTPKHLITATGQRVTLRCSPRSGDLSVYWYQQSLDQGLQFLIQYYNGEERAKGNILERFSAQQFPDLHSELNLSSLELGDSALYFCASSVEGSYEQYFGPGTRLTVT.

The chain couples TRBV7-3 to TRBJ1-2; 10 bases align to TRBD1. The CDR3 is 14 residues long. The germline V gene has CDR1 SGHTA and CDR2 FQGTGA. The V and J ends lost 6 bases and 3 bases, in that order; junction bases with no gene match: 4. This CDR3 reads CASSSDRGHYGYTF. CDR3 DNA: TGTGCCAGCAGTTCTGACAGGGGGCACTATGGCTACACCTTC.

The V and J genes are TRBV19 and TRBJ1-1; TRBD1 matches at 10 bases. This CDR3 is 15 amino acids long. V lost 6 bases to trimming and J lost 3 bases; unmatched junction nucleotides: 7. CDR1 and CDR2 (germline): LNHDA, SQIVND (reference sequence). The CDR3 loop reads CASSAGTGDYTEAFF. The CDR3 region has the DNA TGTGCCAGTAGCGCCGGGACAGGGGATTACACTGAAGCTTTCTTT. Using reference TRBV19 and TRBJ1-1 for the parts outside the CDR3, the full variable domain is DGGITQSPKYLFRKEGQNVTLSCEQNLNHDAMYWYRQDPGQGLRLIYYSQIVNDFQKGDIAEGYSVSREKKESFPLTVTSAQKNPTAFYLCASSAGTGDYTEAFFGQGTRLTVV.

The rearrangement links TRBV11-2 to TRBJ2-7; TRBD1 matches at 7 bases. Per the germline V gene, CDR1 is SGHAT and CDR2 is FQNNGV. J lost 2 bases, V lost 0 bases, and 1 base had no gene match. The CDR3 sequence is 14 residues long. This chain's CDR3 is CASSLDQGAYEQYF. The CDR3 DNA follows: TGTGCCAGCAGCTTAGATCAGGGGGCCTACGAGCAGTACTTC.

Note on this clonotype: Since a much larger clone is just one base distant, this may be a read error. Lacking the conserved final phenylalanine or tryptophan, this CDR3 likely reflects a read error. The chain has TRBV7-9 and TRBJ2-6; D is perhaps TRBD1 (5 bases). Germline V gene lookup returns CDR1 SEHNR and CDR2 FQNEAQ (reference sequence). The length of the CDR3 is 15 residues. The CDR3 loop reads CASSSGVSGASVLTS. The CDR3 bases are TGTGCCAGCAGCTCCGGAGTTTCTGGGGCCAGCGTCCTGACTTCC.

In its sample, this clonotype was seen once. The CDR3 end shows no conserved phenylalanine or tryptophan, and so a read error is likely. The DNA is left out, because the CDR3 cannot be placed on it with certainty; the CDR3 is given as TCRdb lists it. The rearrangement links TRBV7-2 to TRBJ2-7; TRBD2, the table's D call, was not compared with the DNA. CDR1 is SGHTA and CDR2 is FQGNSA in the germline V gene. The CDR3 adds up to 10 amino acids, both ends counted. The CDR3 sequence: CASSRGTVNT.

This chain joins TRBV11-2 and TRBJ2-7; the match to TRBD1 covers 12 bases. V lost 2 bases and J lost 3; bases outside the gene matches: 11. Per the germline V gene, CDR1 is SGHAT and CDR2 is FQNNGV. This CDR3 is 18 amino acids long. The CDR3 nucleotides read TGTGCCAGCAGCTTAAACCCCCCCGGGACAGGGGGCCTCTACGAGCAGTACTTC. This codes for CASSLNPPGTGGLYEQYF.

This clonotype is termed medium-sized. V usage is TRBV7-2 and J usage is TRBJ1-2; D remains unclear. The CDR3 runs 14 residues. V shed 3 bases and J shed 6 bases, with 14 bases lying between them. The germline gives CDR1 SGHTA, CDR2 FQGNSA. In DNA, the CDR3 is TGTGCCAGCAGCTTGCATCAGGACTCCCATGGCTACACCTTC. Residues: CASSLHQDSHGYTF.